Listed below are T cell receptor beta chains from one sample, sequenced in a study of blood T cell repertoires in COVID-19. The data were produced by immunoSEQ multiplex PCR, yet TCRdb's version contains in-frame clones alone and is incomplete. This table holds approximately 150,000 clones, 85% to 90% found once. The sequencing input was peripheral blood. These TCRs come from a man between 18 and 29 years old with COVID-19, enrolled during active disease. Both conserved end residues are part of each CDR3. Fields, in order: V gene, D gene, clone size, J gene, CDR3 protein, CDR3 DNA. A D gene is named only where the DNA matches it firmly. Not all rows give a size; the values are once, few, many and, for expanded clones, a class.

>TRBV9|NA|NA|TRBJ2-1
CASSVGRYAYNEQFF
TGTGCCAGCAGCGTAGGGCGGTATGCCTACAATGAGCAGTTCTTC
>TRBV14|TRBD1|NA|TRBJ2-7
CASSRTRGQVGEQYF
TGTGCCAGCAGCCGTACCAGGGGGCAAGTGGGCGAGCAGTACTTC
>TRBV2|TRBD1|NA|TRBJ2-7
CATRTGFEDEQYF
TGTGCCACTCGGACAGGCTTTGAGGACGAGCAGTACTTC
>TRBV27|NA|once|TRBJ2-1
CASSGGWNEQFF
TGTGCCAGCAGTGGGGGGTGGAATGAGCAGTTCTTC
>TRBV14|TRBD1|NA|TRBJ1-1
CASSQGGQGVGEAFF
TGTGCCAGCAGCCAAGGTGGACAGGGGGTCGGTGAAGCTTTCTTT
>TRBV11-3|NA|NA|TRBJ2-1
CASSGDEQFF
TGTGCCAGCTCGGGGGATGAGCAGTTCTTC
>TRBV5-4|TRBD2|NA|TRBJ2-7
CASSSATSGVSSYEQYF
TGTGCCAGCAGCTCGGCGACTAGCGGGGTGAGCTCCTACGAGCAGTACTTC
>TRBV18|TRBD1|NA|TRBJ2-7
CASSPTDRAGYEQYF
TGTGCCAGCTCACCGACGGACAGGGCCGGCTACGAGCAGTACTTC
>TRBV10-1|NA|NA|TRBJ2-7
CASSEGLAGYEQYF
TGCGCCAGCAGTGAAGGGCTAGCTGGTTACGAGCAGTACTTC
>TRBV28|NA|NA|TRBJ2-7
CASIGGGYEQYF
TGTGCCAGCATAGGGGGGGGGTACGAGCAGTACTTC
>TRBV11-3|NA|NA|TRBJ2-1
CASSSRASGSYNEQFF
TGTGCCAGCAGCTCACGAGCCTCAGGCTCCTACAATGAGCAGTTCTTC
>TRBV9|NA|NA|TRBJ2-2
CASSGGNTGELFF
TGTGCCAGCAGCGGCGGGAACACCGGGGAGCTGTTTTTT
>TRBV28|TRBD1|NA|TRBJ1-2
CASSPDRAYGYTF
TGTGCCAGCAGCCCCGACAGGGCCTATGGCTACACCTTC
>TRBV7-9|TRBD2|NA|TRBJ2-2
CASSMGLAGVPGELFF
TGTGCCAGCAGCATGGGACTAGCGGGAGTCCCCGGGGAGCTGTTTTTT
>TRBV29-1|NA|NA|TRBJ2-7
CSVGGMAYEQYF
TGCAGCGTTGGAGGGATGGCCTACGAGCAGTACTTC
>TRBV21-1|NA|NA|TRBJ1-5
CASTEGSGQSNQPQHF
TGTGCCAGCACAGAGGGCAGTGGGCAGAGCAATCAGCCCCAGCATTTT
>TRBV4-3|TRBD1|NA|TRBJ2-6
CASSQEPGQRFSGANVLTF
TGCGCCAGCAGCCAGGAGCCGGGACAGCGGTTCTCTGGGGCCAACGTCCTGACTTTC
>TRBV28|NA|NA|TRBJ1-4
CASSPIRANEKLFF
TGTGCCAGCAGTCCTATCCGGGCTAATGAAAAACTGTTTTTT
>TRBV7-2|TRBD1|NA|TRBJ2-5
CASSPSPGQEVQETQYF
TGTGCCAGCAGCCCTTCCCCAGGACAGGAAGTACAAGAGACCCAGTACTTC
>TRBV7-9|TRBD1|NA|TRBJ1-2
CASSLLQGAPGYGYTF
TGTGCCAGCAGCTTATTGCAGGGGGCGCCTGGCTATGGCTACACCTTC
>TRBV3-1/TRBV3-2|TRBD2|NA|TRBJ2-7
CASSLGRAVSEQYF
TGTGCCAGCAGCCTAGGGAGGGCCGTTTCGGAGCAGTACTTC
>TRBV4-3|NA|NA|TRBJ1-4
CASSQDAGLYGNEKLFF
TGCGCCAGCAGCCAAGATGCAGGCCTGTATGGGAATGAAAAACTGTTTTTT
>TRBV18|TRBD2|NA|TRBJ2-7
CASSLAGRSYEQYF
TGTGCCAGCTCGCTAGCGGGACGCTCCTACGAGCAGTACTTC
>TRBV28|TRBD1|NA|TRBJ2-7
CASKTGTDLLEQYF
TGTGCCAGCAAAACCGGGACAGACCTACTCGAGCAGTACTTC
>TRBV11-2|NA|once|TRBJ1-4
CASSPRSRLFF
TGTGCCAGCAGCCCACGTAGCCGACTGTTTTTT
>TRBV7-2|NA|NA|TRBJ2-7
CASSLTPNQGHEQYF
TGTGCCAGCAGCTTAACCCCCAATCAGGGGCACGAGCAGTACTTC
>TRBV6-5|NA|NA|TRBJ1-2
CLNEDYGCTF
NA
>TRBV3-1/TRBV3-2|TRBD1|NA|TRBJ1-5
CASSQGTGGRVGQPQHF
TGTGCCAGCAGCCAAGGGACAGGGGGGAGGGTTGGTCAGCCCCAGCATTTT
>TRBV20-1|NA|NA|TRBJ1-2
CSATSGYTF
TGCAGTGCTACATCCGGCTACACCTTC
>TRBV10-1|NA|NA|TRBJ1-1
CASSPFHTNTEAFF
TGCGCCAGCAGCCCTTTCCACACGAACACTGAAGCTTTCTTT
>TRBV18|TRBD1|NA|TRBJ2-5
CASSPPPYIVRTGEETQYF
TGTGCCAGCTCACCCCCCCCCTATATCGTCCGGACAGGGGAAGAGACCCAGTACTTC
>TRBV9|NA|NA|TRBJ1-2
CASSVDPRQGHYGYTF
TGTGCCAGCAGCGTAGACCCCAGGCAGGGGCACTATGGCTACACCTTC
>TRBV19|NA|NA|TRBJ1-2
CASSDAGNYGYTF
TGTGCCAGTAGTGACGCAGGGAACTATGGCTACACCTTC
>TRBV19|TRBD1|NA|TRBJ2-2
CASSVGTVSGELFF
TGTGCCAGTAGTGTCGGGACAGTGAGCGGGGAGCTGTTTTTT
>TRBV7-2|NA|NA|TRBJ2-7
CASSSGVVEQYF
TGTGCCAGCAGCTCCGGGGTGGTCGAGCAGTACTTC
>TRBV13|NA|once|TRBJ2-1
CASSPWDWGLNEQFF
TGTGCCAGCAGCCCCTGGGACTGGGGTCTGAATGAGCAGTTCTTC
>TRBV30|NA|NA|TRBJ1-1
CASSAMLGTEAFF
TGTGCCTCCTCCGCGATGCTAGGCACTGAAGCTTTCTTT
>TRBV28|NA|NA|TRBJ2-7
CASCAPGTRLYYEQYF
TGTGCCAGCTGTGCCCCCGGGACTCGGCTTTACTACGAGCAGTACTTC
>TRBV29-1|NA|NA|TRBJ2-7
CSVVSGSSYEQYF
TGCAGCGTTGTTTCAGGTAGCTCCTACGAGCAGTACTTC
>TRBV27|TRBD2|NA|TRBJ2-1
CASSRPSGNYNEQFF
TGTGCCAGCAGTAGACCGAGCGGGAACTACAATGAGCAGTTCTTC
>TRBV30|TRBD2|NA|TRBJ2-1
CAWSVLAPAYNEQFF
TGTGCCTGGAGTGTACTAGCGCCAGCCTACAATGAGCAGTTCTTC
>TRBV19|NA|few|TRBJ2-1
CASSPQTSSYNEQFF
TGTGCCAGTAGTCCCCAGACTAGCTCCTACAATGAGCAGTTCTTC
>TRBV5-6|NA|NA|TRBJ2-7
CASSPGLGYEQYF
TGTGCCAGCAGCCCCGGACTGGGGTACGAGCAGTACTTC
>TRBV7-9|NA|NA|TRBJ2-5
CASSIRDTGSQYF
TGTGCCAGCAGCATAAGGGACACCGGGTCCCAGTACTTC
>TRBV18|NA|NA|TRBJ2-2
CASSAWTNTNTGELFF
TGTGCCAGCTCGGCTTGGACAAACACCAACACCGGGGAGCTGTTTTTT
>TRBV27|NA|NA|TRBJ1-5
CASSLSRVGNQPQHF
TGTGCCAGCAGTTTGTCCAGGGTAGGCAATCAGCCCCAGCATTTT
>TRBV18|TRBD1|NA|TRBJ2-3
CASSPDRGTDTQYF
TGTGCCAGCTCACCGGACAGGGGCACAGATACGCAGTATTTT
>TRBV4-2|NA|few|TRBJ1-1
CASSPTQGLGRGTEAFF
TGTGCCAGCAGCCCCACCCAGGGTTTAGGGAGGGGGACTGAAGCTTTCTTT
>TRBV28|TRBD1|once|TRBJ1-2
CASSPSATGEWYGYTF
TGTGCCAGCAGTCCCTCCGCAACAGGGGAGTGGTATGGCTACACCTTC
>TRBV7-9|TRBD1|NA|TRBJ1-5
CASSLGTGDQPQHF
TGTGCCAGCAGCTTAGGGACAGGAGATCAGCCCCAGCATTTT
>TRBV6-6|NA|NA|TRBJ1-5
CASSYLGRASNQPQHF
TGTGCCAGCAGTTACTTGGGCAGGGCGAGCAATCAGCCCCAGCATTTT
>TRBV28|NA|NA|TRBJ1-1
CASSLAPGITTEAFF
TGTGCCAGCAGTTTAGCCCCCGGGATTACCACTGAAGCTTTCTTT
>TRBV5-1|TRBD1|NA|TRBJ2-3
CASSLEGRTGADTQYF
TGCGCCAGCAGCTTGGAAGGTAGAACAGGGGCAGATACGCAGTATTTT
>TRBV30|NA|NA|TRBJ2-3
CAWIGLTSTDTQYF
TGTGCCTGGATAGGACTTACTAGCACAGATACGCAGTATTTT
>TRBV5-1|TRBD1|few|TRBJ1-1
CASSSGQGLNTEAFF
TGCGCCAGCAGCTCGGGACAGGGATTGAACACTGAAGCTTTCTTT